Listed here are 8 T cell receptor beta chains from one sample, sequenced in a study of graft-versus-host responses after intestinal transplantation. Assay used: immunoSEQ multiplex PCR; TCRdb lists only in-frame clones, some missing. The sample lists around 130,000 clones, more than 90% seen once, with under 0.2% in the top ten. For these TCRs, the target antigens are not known. The starting material was unstimulated CD4+ T cells sorted from spleen or lymph node cells, obtained before intestinal transplant. These TCRs come from a human donor who received an intestinal transplant.

The V call is TRBV4-2, the J call TRBJ2-2; D gene unclear. Trimming cost V 4 bases and J 7 bases, with 13 bases left between them. Looked up from germline, CDR1 is LGHNA and CDR2 is YNFKEQ. This CDR3 is 14 amino acids long. Written as DNA, the CDR3 is TGTGCCAGCAGCCCCTTGGGTAAGGGCGGGGAGCTGTTTTTT. The encoded protein is CASSPLGKGGELFF.

This clone was detected once. This rearrangement joins TRBV27 to TRBJ2-1, with D unclear. Trimming cost V 2 bases and J 7 bases, with 9 bases left between them. CDR1 and CDR2 (germline): MNHEY, SMNVEV (reference sequence). The CDR3 is 13 amino acids. The CDR3 is CASSLALLNEQFF. DNA for the CDR3: TGTGCCAGCAGTTTAGCCCTTTTGAATGAGCAGTTCTTC.

This sequence joins TRBV5-5 and TRBJ1-6, with D perhaps matching TRBD1 (5 bases). The V and J ends lost 0 bases and 4 bases respectively, with 8 bases between them. The germline CDR1 and CDR2 sequences are SGHKS and YYEKEE (reference sequence). The CDR3 extends over 15 amino acids. The CDR3 nucleotides read TGTGCCAGCAGCTTGGCAGGGCAGTATAATTCACCCCTCCACTTT. As protein: CASSLAGQYNSPLHF.

J is TRBJ1-3 and V is TRBV6-1, with 8 bases matching TRBD1. J gave up 4 bases and V 6 bases, and 5 bases lay outside the gene matches. The CDR3 has 14 amino acids. Germline V gives CDR1 MNHNS, CDR2 SASEGT. The CDR3 loop is CASRAGGIGNTIYF. The CDR3 nucleotides are TGTGCCAGCAGAGCAGGGGGCATAGGAAACACCATATATTTT.

The chain is built from TRBV7-6 and TRBJ2-5; 7 positions agree with TRBD2. The trim removed 5 bases at V and 1 base at J, leaving 16 bases unmatched. There are 18 residues in the CDR3. CDR1 and CDR2 (germline): SGHVS, FNYEAQ. The CDR3 DNA follows: TGTGCCAGCAGCCCAAGGAGCGGGGTGGCCCGAAGCCAAGAGACCCAGTACTTC. It translates to CASSPRSGVARSQETQYF. Drawing the rest from reference TRBV7-6 and TRBJ2-5, the complete variable domain is GAGVSQSPRYKVTKRGQDVALRCDPISGHVSLYWYRQALGQGPEFLTYFNYEAQQDKSGLPNDRFSAERPEGSISTLTIQRTEQRDSAMYRCASSPRSGVARSQETQYFGPGTRLLVL.

The V gene is TRBV15, the J gene TRBJ1-1; D perhaps matches TRBD1 (5 bases). Germline lookup yields CDR1 LNHNV and CDR2 YYDKDF (reference sequence). The length of the CDR3 is 15 residues. The V end was cut by 8 bases, the J end by 4 bases, with 20 bases between. The CDR3 region has the DNA TGTGCCACCCGGATATTAACAGGTCGGACCACTGAAGCTTTCTTT. Protein product: CATRILTGRTTEAFF.

CDR3: CASSNRDYEQYF. The CDR3 nucleotides are TGTGCCAGCAGTAACAGGGACTACGAGCAGTACTTC. This rearrangement joins TRBV27 to TRBJ2-7, with D perhaps matching TRBD1 (6 bases). The CDR3 is 12 residues long. Trimming removed 5 bases at V and 3 bases at J, with 8 bases between. Germline CDR1 MNHEY, CDR2 SMNVEV (reference sequence).

J is TRBJ2-3 and V is TRBV5-6; TRBD1 matches 9 bases. CDR1 and CDR2 from the germline V gene are SGHDT and YYEEEE. Trimming took 8 bases from V and 3 from J; bases not matched to a gene: 13. The CDR3 sequence is 16 residues long. The CDR3 sequence is CASEASTGGITDTQYF. The CDR3 DNA reads TGTGCCAGTGAAGCTTCGACAGGGGGGATAACAGATACGCAGTATTTT. Supplemented by reference TRBV5-6 and TRBJ2-3, the full variable domain reads DAGVTQSPTHLIKTRGQQVTLRCSPKSGHDTVSWYQQALGQGPQFIFQYYEEEERQRGNFPDRFSGHQFPNYSSELNVNALLLGDSALYLCASEASTGGITDTQYFGPGTRLTVL.